The rows below give T cell receptor beta chains drawn from one sample of a study of T cell responses to AZD1222 COVID-19 vaccine. This table comes from immunoSEQ multiplex PCR, and its TCRdb copy is limited to in-frame clones, with some not included. The sample records approximately 91,000 clones, over 75% being singletons. The sample was peripheral blood, taken on day 0 of AZD1222 vaccination. These receptors were collected from an adult in good health. CDR3s include the opening cysteine and the closing phenylalanine or tryptophan. A D gene is named only where the DNA matches it firmly. Clone size is given for some rows only: seen once, a few or many times, or a class if the clone is expanded.

V gene,D gene,clone size,J gene,CDR3 DNA,CDR3 protein
TRBV5-1,TRBD1,.,TRBJ2-3,TGCGCCAGTGGCCGGGACAGGACACAAGATACGCAGTATTTT,CASGRDRTQDTQYF
TRBV18,TRBD1,.,TRBJ1-1,TGTGCCAGCTCACCACGGGACAGGGGAAACACTGAAGCTTTCTTT,CASSPRDRGNTEAFF
TRBV6-5,.,.,TRBJ2-2,TGTGCCAGCAACCTGGACTATTCCACCGGGGAGCTGTTTTTT,CASNLDYSTGELFF
TRBV19,TRBD2,.,TRBJ2-7,TGTGCCAGTAGTATACCAGCGGGGGGGAAGAGCGAGCAGTACTTC,CASSIPAGGKSEQYF
TRBV20-1,.,.,TRBJ2-3,TGCAGTGCACCCAGGGTAGATACGCAGTATTTT,CSAPRVDTQYF
TRBV27,TRBD2,.,TRBJ2-4,TGTGCCAGCAGTTTCGGGCTAGCGGGGGGACCTGGGGACATTCAGTACTTC,CASSFGLAGGPGDIQYF
TRBV3-1/TRBV3-2,TRBD1,few,TRBJ1-4,TGTGCCAGCAGCCAAGAGCAGGGGGAAAATGAAAAACTGTTTTTT,CASSQEQGENEKLFF
TRBV7-2,TRBD2,.,TRBJ2-3,TGTGCCAGCAGCTCTACTAGCGGGGGGACAGATACGCAGTATTTT,CASSSTSGGTDTQYF
TRBV2,.,.,TRBJ1-1,TGTGCCAGCCGAAGGGAGAACACTGAAGCTTTCTTT,CASRRENTEAFF
TRBV6-6,TRBD1,once,TRBJ1-5,TGTGCCAGCTGTCGTAGCGGCGGGACAGGGTTGGGCAATCAGCCCCAGCATTTT,CASCRSGGTGLGNQPQHF
TRBV4-2,.,.,TRBJ1-6,TGTGCCAGCAGCCAAGATGGGTCGTCGGGGTTGAGCTCCTATAATTCACCCCTCCACTTT,CASSQDGSSGLSSYNSPLHF
TRBV6-1,TRBD1,few,TRBJ1-2,TGTGCCAGCAGTGAAATCAGGGGGGACTATGGCTACACCTTC,CASSEIRGDYGYTF
TRBV7-2,.,.,TRBJ1-1,TGTGCCAGCAGCCTAAACCGCAGGGACACTGAAGCTTTCTTT,CASSLNRRDTEAFF
TRBV7-2,.,.,TRBJ1-1,TGTGCCAGCAGCTTAGAGCGAGTAATTGAAGCTTTCTTT,CASSLERVIEAFF
TRBV19,TRBD2,.,TRBJ2-3,TGTGCCAGTAGGTTCGGGACTAGTGGTCGGACGCAGTATTTT,CASRFGTSGRTQYF
TRBV5-1,.,few,TRBJ1-4,TGCGCCAGCAGCTTGAGGGGATTAAAACTGTTTTTT,CASSLRGLKLFF
TRBV6-5,.,.,TRBJ1-2,TGTGCCAGCAGTTTGGGGGATAACTATGGCTACACCTTC,CASSLGDNYGYTF
TRBV27,TRBD1,.,TRBJ2-1,TGTGCCAGCAGTTTAAGAGCTGTCGGTTTGCCAGGGGGCGGAAAATTGTACAATGAGCAGTTCTTC,CASSLRAVGLPGGGKLYNEQFF
TRBV12-1,.,.,TRBJ1-1,TGTGCCAGCAGCTTCACCCCTGGAAGGGGAGCTTTCTTT,CASSFTPGRGAFF
TRBV7-8,.,.,TRBJ1-3,TGTGCCAGCAGCTTAGGGGCCGAACATTCCGGAAACACCATATATTTT,CASSLGAEHSGNTIYF
TRBV3-1/TRBV3-2,.,.,TRBJ1-4,TGTGCCAGCAGCTCCCCTCCCGTGGATGAAAAACTGTTTTTT,CASSSPPVDEKLFF
TRBV7-3,TRBD1,.,TRBJ2-1,TGTGCCAGCAGCCCTCGGACAGGGTCTTACAATGAGCAGTTCTTC,CASSPRTGSYNEQFF
TRBV5-1,.,.,TRBJ1-1,TGCGCCAGCAGCCAAAGCGAACAGGGTAGTACTGAAGCTTTCTTT,CASSQSEQGSTEAFF
TRBV27,.,.,TRBJ2-2,TGTGCCAGCAGTTTCTCAATCCACGGGGAGCTGTTTTTT,CASSFSIHGELFF
TRBV29-1,.,.,TRBJ1-4,TGCAGCGTTGTTACAGGGAACCGACTGTTTTTT,CSVVTGNRLFF
TRBV27,.,.,TRBJ2-2,TGTGCCAGCAGTTTAAAAGGGCAGGGGCGGGGCGGGGAGCTGTTTTTT,CASSLKGQGRGGELFF
TRBV5-1,.,.,TRBJ2-7,TGCGCCAGCAGCTTGAGGGCCAGCAACGAGCAGTACTTC,CASSLRASNEQYF
TRBV5-1,.,.,TRBJ2-7,TGCGCCAGCAGCTTGGATGGGCAGAGCTCCTACGAGCAGTACTTC,CASSLDGQSSYEQYF
TRBV24-1,.,.,TRBJ2-1,TGTGCCACCAGTGTTAGTTGGGGTGAGCAGTTCTTC,CATSVSWGEQFF
TRBV28,.,.,TRBJ2-1,TGTGCCAGCAGTTTAGGGGGCGAGGTCCACAATGAGCAGTTCTTC,CASSLGGEVHNEQFF
TRBV7-8,TRBD1,.,TRBJ1-2,TGTGCCAGCAGCTCCTTGACAGGGGCCAATGCTAACTATGGCTACACCTTC,CASSSLTGANANYGYTF
TRBV7-9,TRBD1,.,TRBJ2-1,TGCGCCAGCAGCTACAGGGGTCCGGCGAATGAGCAGTTCTTC,CASSYRGPANEQFF
TRBV28,.,.,TRBJ1-2,TGTGCCAGCAGTATACAGGACCTCTGGGGCTACACCTTC,CASSIQDLWGYTF
TRBV10-3,TRBD1,.,TRBJ1-1,TGTGCCATCAGCGACTCCGGGACAGGGAAAGCTATCGCTGAAGCTTTCTTT,CAISDSGTGKAIAEAFF
TRBV9,.,.,TRBJ2-6,TGTGCCAGCAGCCCCTCTCTCGGGTGGGACGCCGGGAACGTCCTGACTTTC,CASSPSLGWDAGNVLTF
TRBV7-9,TRBD1,few,TRBJ1-6,TGTGCCAGCAGCGGGGACAGTTATAATTCACCCCTCCACTTT,CASSGDSYNSPLHF
TRBV6-5,.,few,TRBJ1-5,TGTGCCAGCAGTTACTTAAACCGCCCTTTTGATCAGCCCCAGCATTTT,CASSYLNRPFDQPQHF
TRBV20-1,.,.,TRBJ1-4,TGCAGTGCCGAACATGAAAAACTGTTTTTT,CSAEHEKLFF
TRBV6-5,TRBD1,.,TRBJ2-2,TGTGCCAGCAGTTACAGGCCAGGGGGACGGATCGGGGAGCTGTTTTTT,CASSYRPGGRIGELFF
TRBV29-1,.,.,TRBJ1-1,TGCAGCGTTGAAGAGGGAGGGACCACTGAAGCTTTCTTT,CSVEEGGTTEAFF
TRBV9,TRBD1,.,TRBJ1-2,TGTGCCAGCAGCGTAGGGACAGGGCTGCCAGGCTACACCTTC,CASSVGTGLPGYTF
TRBV6-2/TRBV6-3,.,.,TRBJ1-6,TGTGCCAGCAGTTACGCCCCAGGGTTCAGAAATTCACCCCTCCACTTT,CASSYAPGFRNSPLHF
TRBV12-3/TRBV12-4,.,few,TRBJ2-1,TGTGCCAGCAGTCTACTGGACTATGAGCAGTTCTTC,CASSLLDYEQFF
TRBV19,TRBD1,.,TRBJ2-7,TGTGCCAGTAGTGCCTCAACCGGGACAGGGGGTATCTACGAGCAGTACTTC,CASSASTGTGGIYEQYF
TRBV2,.,.,TRBJ2-2,TGTGCCAGCAGTGTGTACCTTTCGGGCACCGGGGAGCTGTTTTTT,CASSVYLSGTGELFF
TRBV5-1,.,few,TRBJ2-5,TGCGCCAGCAGCCGTGGCAGTGGGGGAAGGGAGACCCAGTACTTC,CASSRGSGGRETQYF
TRBV7-6,.,.,TRBJ1-1,TGTGCCAGCAGCAAAGGGACGGGAACTGAAGCTTTCTTT,CASSKGTGTEAFF
TRBV21-1,.,few,TRBJ1-2,TGTGCCAGCAGCAAAGTTGCCAGGAACTATGGCTACACCTTC,CASSKVARNYGYTF
TRBV6-4,TRBD2,.,TRBJ2-6,TGTGCCAGCAGTAGCGGGGGGGCCCCCTCTGGGGCCAACGTCCTGACTTTC,CASSSGGAPSGANVLTF